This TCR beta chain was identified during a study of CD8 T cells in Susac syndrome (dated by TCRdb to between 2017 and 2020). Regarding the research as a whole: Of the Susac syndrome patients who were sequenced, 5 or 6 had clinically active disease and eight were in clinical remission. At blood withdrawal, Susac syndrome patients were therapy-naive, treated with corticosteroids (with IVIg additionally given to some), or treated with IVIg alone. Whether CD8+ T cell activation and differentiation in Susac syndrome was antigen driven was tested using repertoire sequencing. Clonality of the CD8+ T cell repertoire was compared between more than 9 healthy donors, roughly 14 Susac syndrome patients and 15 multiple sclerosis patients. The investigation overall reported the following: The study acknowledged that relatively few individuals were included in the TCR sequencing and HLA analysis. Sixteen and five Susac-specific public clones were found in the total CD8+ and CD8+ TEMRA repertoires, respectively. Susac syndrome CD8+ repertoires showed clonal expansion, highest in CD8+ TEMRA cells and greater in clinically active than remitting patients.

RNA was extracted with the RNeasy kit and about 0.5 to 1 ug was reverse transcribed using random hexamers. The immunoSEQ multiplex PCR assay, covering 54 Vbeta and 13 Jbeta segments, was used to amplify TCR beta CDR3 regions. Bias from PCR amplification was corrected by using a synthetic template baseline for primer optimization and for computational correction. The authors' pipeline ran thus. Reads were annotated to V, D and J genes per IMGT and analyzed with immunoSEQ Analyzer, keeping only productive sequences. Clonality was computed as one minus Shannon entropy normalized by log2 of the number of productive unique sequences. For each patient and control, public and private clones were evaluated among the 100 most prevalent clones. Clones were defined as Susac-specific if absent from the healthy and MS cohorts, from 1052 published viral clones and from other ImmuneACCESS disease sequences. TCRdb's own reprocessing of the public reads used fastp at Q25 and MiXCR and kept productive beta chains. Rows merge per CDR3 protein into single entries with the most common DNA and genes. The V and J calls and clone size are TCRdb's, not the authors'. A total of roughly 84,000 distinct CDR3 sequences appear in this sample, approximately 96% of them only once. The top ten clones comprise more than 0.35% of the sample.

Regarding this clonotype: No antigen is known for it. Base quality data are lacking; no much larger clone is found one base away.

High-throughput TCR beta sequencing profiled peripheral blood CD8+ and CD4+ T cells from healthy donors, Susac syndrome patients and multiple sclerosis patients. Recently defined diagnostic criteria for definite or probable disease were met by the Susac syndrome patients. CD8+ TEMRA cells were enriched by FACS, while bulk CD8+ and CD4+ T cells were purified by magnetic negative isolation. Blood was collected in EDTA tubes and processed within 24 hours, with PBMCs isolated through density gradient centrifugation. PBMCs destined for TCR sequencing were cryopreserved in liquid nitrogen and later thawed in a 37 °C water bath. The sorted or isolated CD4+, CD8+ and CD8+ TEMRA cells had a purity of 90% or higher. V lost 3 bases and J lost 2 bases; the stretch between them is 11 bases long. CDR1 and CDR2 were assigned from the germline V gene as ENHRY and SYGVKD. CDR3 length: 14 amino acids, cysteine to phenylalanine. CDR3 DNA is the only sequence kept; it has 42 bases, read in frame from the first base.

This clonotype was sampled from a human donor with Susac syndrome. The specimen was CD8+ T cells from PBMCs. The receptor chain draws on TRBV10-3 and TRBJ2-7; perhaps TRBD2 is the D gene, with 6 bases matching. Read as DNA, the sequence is TGTGCCATCAGTGATGGCGGGAAACCCTACGAGCAGTACTTC. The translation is CAISDGGKPYEQYF.